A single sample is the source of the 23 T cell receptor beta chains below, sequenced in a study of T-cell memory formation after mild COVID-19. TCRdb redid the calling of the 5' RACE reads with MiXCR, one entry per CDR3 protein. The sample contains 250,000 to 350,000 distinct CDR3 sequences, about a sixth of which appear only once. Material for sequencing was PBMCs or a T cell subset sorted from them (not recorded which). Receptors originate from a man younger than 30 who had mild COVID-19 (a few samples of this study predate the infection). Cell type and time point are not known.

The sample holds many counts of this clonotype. The CDR3 sequence: CASSEQGAAGEQYV. CDR3 in DNA: TGCGCCAGCAGCGAACAGGGGGCGGCTGGCGAGCAGTACGTC. The rearrangement uses TRBV5-1 and TRBJ2-7, with 9 bases fitting TRBD1. The CDR3 covers 14 residues. CDR1 and CDR2 (germline): SGHRS, YFSETQ. The ends lost 4 bases at V and 6 bases at J; junction bases unmatched: 8.

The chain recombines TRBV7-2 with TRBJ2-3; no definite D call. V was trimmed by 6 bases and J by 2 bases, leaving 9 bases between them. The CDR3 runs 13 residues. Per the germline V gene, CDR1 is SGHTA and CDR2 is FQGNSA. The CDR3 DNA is TGTGCCAGCAGTCGATCCCTCACAGATACGCAGTATTTT. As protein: CASSRSLTDTQYF.

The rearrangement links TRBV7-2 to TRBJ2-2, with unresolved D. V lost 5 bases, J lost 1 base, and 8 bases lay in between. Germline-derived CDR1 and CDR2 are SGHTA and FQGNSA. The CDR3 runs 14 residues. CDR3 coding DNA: TGTGCCAGCAGCATACAGCGGAACACCGGGGAGCTGTTTTTT. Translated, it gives CASSIQRNTGELFF.

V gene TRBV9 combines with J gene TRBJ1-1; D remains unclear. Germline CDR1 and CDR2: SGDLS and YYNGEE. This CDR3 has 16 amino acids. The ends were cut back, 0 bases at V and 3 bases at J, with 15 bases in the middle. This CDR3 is CASSVGPSARYTEAFF. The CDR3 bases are TGTGCCAGCAGCGTAGGCCCTTCCGCCAGGTACACTGAAGCTTTCTTT.

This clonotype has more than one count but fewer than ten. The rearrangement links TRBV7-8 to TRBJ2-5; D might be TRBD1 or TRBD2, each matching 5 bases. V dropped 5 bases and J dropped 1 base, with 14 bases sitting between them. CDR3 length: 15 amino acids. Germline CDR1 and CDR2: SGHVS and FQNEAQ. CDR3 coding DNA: TGTGCCAGCAGCCTGAATACAGGACTCCAAGAGACCCAGTACTTC. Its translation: CASSLNTGLQETQYF.

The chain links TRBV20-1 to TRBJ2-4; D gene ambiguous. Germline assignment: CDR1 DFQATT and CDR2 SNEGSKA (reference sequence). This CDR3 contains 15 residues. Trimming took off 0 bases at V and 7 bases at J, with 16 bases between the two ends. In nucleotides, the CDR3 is TGCAGTGCTAGAGATATCCCGCTAGTCTGGAACATTCAGTACTTC. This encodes CSARDIPLVWNIQYF.

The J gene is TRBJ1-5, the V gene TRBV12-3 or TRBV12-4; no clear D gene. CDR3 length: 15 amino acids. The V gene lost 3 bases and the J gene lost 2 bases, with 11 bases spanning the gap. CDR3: CASSFGVEGNQPQHF. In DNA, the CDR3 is TGTGCCAGCAGTTTCGGGGTGGAGGGCAATCAGCCCCAGCATTTT.

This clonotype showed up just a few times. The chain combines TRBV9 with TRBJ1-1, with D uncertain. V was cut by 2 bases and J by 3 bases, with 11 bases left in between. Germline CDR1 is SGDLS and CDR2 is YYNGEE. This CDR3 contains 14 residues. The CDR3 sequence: CASSVTDGYTEAFF. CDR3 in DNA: TGTGCCAGCAGCGTGACGGACGGGTACACTGAAGCTTTCTTT.

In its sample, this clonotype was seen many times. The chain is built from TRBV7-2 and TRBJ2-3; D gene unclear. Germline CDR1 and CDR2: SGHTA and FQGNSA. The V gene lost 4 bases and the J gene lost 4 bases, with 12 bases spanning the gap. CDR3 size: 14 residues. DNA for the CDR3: TGTGCCAGCAGCTCCTCAGTTAGGGCAGATACGCAGTATTTT. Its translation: CASSSSVRADTQYF.

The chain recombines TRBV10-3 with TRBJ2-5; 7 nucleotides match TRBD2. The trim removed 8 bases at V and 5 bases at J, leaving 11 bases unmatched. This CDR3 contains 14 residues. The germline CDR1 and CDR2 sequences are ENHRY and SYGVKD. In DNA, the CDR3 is TGTGCCATCGGAACCCTGAGCGGGGCTGAGACCCAGTACTTC. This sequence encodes CAIGTLSGAETQYF.

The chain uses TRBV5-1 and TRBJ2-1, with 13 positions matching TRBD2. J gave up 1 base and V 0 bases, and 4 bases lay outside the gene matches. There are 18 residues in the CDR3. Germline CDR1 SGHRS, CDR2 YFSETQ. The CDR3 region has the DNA TGCGCCAGCAGCTTGGTACTAGCGGGGGGGCGATCCTACAATGAGCAGTTCTTC. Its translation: CASSLVLAGGRSYNEQFF. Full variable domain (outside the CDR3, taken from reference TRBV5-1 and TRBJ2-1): KAGVTQTPRYLIKTRGQQVTLSCSPISGHRSVSWYQQTPGQGLQFLFEYFSETQRNKGNFPGRFSGRQFSNSRSEMNVSTLELGDSALYLCASSLVLAGGRSYNEQFFGPGTRLTVL.

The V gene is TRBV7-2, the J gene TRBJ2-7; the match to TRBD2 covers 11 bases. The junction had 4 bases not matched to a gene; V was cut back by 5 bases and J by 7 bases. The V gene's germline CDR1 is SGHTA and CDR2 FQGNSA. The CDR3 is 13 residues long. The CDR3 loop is CASSILAGGEQYV. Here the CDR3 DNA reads TGTGCCAGCAGCATTTTAGCGGGGGGGGAGCAGTACGTC.

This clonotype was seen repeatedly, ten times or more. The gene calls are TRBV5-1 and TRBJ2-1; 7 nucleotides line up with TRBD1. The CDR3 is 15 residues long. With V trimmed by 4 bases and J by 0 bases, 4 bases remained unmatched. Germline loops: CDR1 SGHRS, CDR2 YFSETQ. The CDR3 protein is CASSVNRGSYNEQFF. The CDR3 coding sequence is TGCGCCAGCAGCGTGAACAGGGGCTCCTACAATGAGCAGTTCTTC.

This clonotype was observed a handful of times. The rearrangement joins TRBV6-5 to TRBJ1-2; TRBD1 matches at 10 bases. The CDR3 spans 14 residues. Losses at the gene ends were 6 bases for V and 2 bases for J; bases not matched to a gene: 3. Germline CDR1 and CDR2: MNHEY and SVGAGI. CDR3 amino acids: CASRWTGGNYGYTF. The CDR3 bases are TGTGCCAGCAGATGGACAGGGGGGAACTATGGCTACACCTTC.

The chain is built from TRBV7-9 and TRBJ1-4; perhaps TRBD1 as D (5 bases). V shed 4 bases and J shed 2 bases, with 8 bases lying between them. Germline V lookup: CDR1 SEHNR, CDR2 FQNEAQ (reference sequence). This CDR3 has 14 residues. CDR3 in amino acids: CASSSRVTNEKLFF. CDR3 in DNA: TGTGCCAGCAGCTCCAGGGTGACTAATGAAAAACTGTTTTTT.

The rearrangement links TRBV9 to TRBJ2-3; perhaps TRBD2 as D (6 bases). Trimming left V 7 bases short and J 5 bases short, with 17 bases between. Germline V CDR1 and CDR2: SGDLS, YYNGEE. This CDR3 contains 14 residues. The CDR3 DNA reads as TGTGCCAGCGGAGGGGCTAGCGCCCTAGATACGCAGTATTTT. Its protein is CASGGASALDTQYF.

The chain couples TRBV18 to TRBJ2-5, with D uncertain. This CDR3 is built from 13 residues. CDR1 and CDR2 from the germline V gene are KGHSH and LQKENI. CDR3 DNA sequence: TGTTCCACCTCATTCGTTTCCTTGGAGACCCAGTACTTC. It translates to CSTSFVSLETQYF. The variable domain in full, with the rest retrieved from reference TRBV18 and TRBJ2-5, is NAGVMQNPRHLVRRRGQEARLRCSPMKGHSHVYWYRQLPEEGLKFMVYLQKENIIDESGMPKERFSAEFPKEGPSILRIQQVVRGDSAAYFCSTSFVSLETQYFGPGTRLLVL.

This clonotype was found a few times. The CDR3 loop is CASSKTSGVGETQYF. In DNA, the CDR3 is TGTGCCAGCAGTAAGACTAGCGGGGTGGGGGAGACCCAGTACTTC. This rearrangement joins TRBV6-5 to TRBJ2-5; TRBD2 matches 11 bases. V shed 5 bases, J shed 5 bases, and the junction held 7 bases outside the gene matches. Per the germline V gene, CDR1 is MNHEY and CDR2 is SVGAGI. This CDR3 has 15 amino acids.

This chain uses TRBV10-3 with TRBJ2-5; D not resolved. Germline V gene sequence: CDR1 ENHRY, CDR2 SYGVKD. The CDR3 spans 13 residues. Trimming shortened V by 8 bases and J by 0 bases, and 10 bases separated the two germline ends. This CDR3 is CAIETEYQETQYF. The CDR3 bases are TGTGCCATCGAAACGGAGTACCAAGAGACCCAGTACTTC.

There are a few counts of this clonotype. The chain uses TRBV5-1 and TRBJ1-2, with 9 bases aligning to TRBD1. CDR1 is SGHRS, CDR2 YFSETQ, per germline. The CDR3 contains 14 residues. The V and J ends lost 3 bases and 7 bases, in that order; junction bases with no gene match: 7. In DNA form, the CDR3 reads TGCGCCAGCAGCTCGGACAGGGGAGAGACTGGCTACACCTTC. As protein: CASSSDRGETGYTF. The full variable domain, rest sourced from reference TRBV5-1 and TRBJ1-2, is KAGVTQTPRYLIKTRGQQVTLSCSPISGHRSVSWYQQTPGQGLQFLFEYFSETQRNKGNFPGRFSGRQFSNSRSEMNVSTLELGDSALYLCASSSDRGETGYTFGSGTRLTVV.

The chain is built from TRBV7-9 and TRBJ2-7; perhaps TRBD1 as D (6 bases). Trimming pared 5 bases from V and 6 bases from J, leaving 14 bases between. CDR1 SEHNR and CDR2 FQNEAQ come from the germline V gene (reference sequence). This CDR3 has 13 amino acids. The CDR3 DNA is TGTGCCAGCAGCGGTTCGGGACAACTCGAGCAGTACGTC. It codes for CASSGSGQLEQYV.

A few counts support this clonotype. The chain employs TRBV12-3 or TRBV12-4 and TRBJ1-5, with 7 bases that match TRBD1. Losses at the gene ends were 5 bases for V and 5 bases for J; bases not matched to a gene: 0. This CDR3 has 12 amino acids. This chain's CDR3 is CASSQGDQPQHF. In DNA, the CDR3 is TGTGCCAGCAGTCAGGGGGATCAGCCCCAGCATTTT.

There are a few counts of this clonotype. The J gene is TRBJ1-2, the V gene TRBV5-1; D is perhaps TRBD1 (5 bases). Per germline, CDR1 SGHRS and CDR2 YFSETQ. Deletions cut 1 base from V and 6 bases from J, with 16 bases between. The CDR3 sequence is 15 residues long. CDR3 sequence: CASSLQGQDSHGYTF. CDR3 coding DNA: TGCGCCAGCAGCTTGCAGGGTCAGGACTCGCATGGCTACACCTTC.